Listed here are 2 T cell receptor beta chains from one sample, sequenced in a study of T cell responses to AZD1222 COVID-19 vaccine. The table came from immunoSEQ multiplex PCR; TCRdb's copy has only in-frame clones and leaves some out. Of some 84,000 clones listed, 70% to 90% are singletons. Specimen: peripheral blood, collected 28 days after the second AZD1222 dose. These receptors were collected from an adult who received the AZD1222 COVID-19 vaccine.

This clone appeared a single time. This chain connects TRBV2 to TRBJ1-5; no clear D gene. V dropped 4 bases and J dropped 1 base, with 5 bases sitting between them. In germline, CDR1 is SNHLY, CDR2 FYNNEI. The CDR3 is made up of 13 amino acids. The CDR3 protein is CASSAESNQPQHF. In DNA, the CDR3 is TGTGCCAGCAGTGCGGAGAGCAATCAGCCCCAGCATTTT. Combining the CDR3 with reference TRBV2 and TRBJ1-5 gives the whole variable domain EPEVTQTPSHQVTQMGQEVILRCVPISNHLYFYWYRQILGQKVEFLVSFYNNEISEKSEIFDDQFSVERPDGSNFTLKIRSTKLEDSAMYFCASSAESNQPQHFGDGTRLSIL.

This chain joins TRBV4-3 and TRBJ1-2; the match to TRBD1 covers 7 bases. Losses at the gene ends were 6 bases for V and 5 bases for J; bases not matched to a gene: 9. Germline V gene lookup returns CDR1 LGHNA and CDR2 YSLEER. The CDR3 totals 14 residues. CDR3 sequence (DNA): TGCGCCAGCAGTCGGGAGACAGGGCTTTATGGCTACACCTTC. This gives the protein CASSRETGLYGYTF.